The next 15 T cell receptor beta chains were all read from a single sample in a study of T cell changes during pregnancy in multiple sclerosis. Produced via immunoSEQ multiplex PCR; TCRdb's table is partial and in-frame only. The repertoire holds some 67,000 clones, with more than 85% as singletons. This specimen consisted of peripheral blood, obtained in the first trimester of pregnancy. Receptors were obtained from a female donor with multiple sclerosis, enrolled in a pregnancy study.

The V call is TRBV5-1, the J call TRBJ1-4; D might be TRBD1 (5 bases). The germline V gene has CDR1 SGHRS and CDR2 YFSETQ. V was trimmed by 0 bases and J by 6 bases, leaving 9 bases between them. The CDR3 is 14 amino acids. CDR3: CASSLEGPYEKLFF. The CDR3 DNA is TGCGCCAGCAGCTTGGAGGGGCCTTATGAAAAACTGTTTTTT.

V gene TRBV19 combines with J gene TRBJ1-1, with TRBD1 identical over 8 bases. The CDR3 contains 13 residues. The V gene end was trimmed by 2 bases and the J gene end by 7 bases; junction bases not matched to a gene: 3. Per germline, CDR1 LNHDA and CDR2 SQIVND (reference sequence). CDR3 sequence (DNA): TGTGCCAGTAGTATACGCAGGGGGCGTGAAGCTTTCTTT. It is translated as CASSIRRGREAFF.

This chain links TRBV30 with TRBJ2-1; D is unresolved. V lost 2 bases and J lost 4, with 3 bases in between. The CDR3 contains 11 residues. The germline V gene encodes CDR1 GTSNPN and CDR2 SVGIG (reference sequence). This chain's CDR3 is CAWSQYNEQFF. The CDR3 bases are TGTGCCTGGAGTCAGTACAATGAGCAGTTCTTC.

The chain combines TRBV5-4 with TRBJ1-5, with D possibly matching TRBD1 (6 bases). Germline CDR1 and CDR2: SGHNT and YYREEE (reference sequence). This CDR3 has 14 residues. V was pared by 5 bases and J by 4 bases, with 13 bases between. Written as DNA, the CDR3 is TGTGCCAGCAGTTTTAGGACAGCGAATCAGCCCCAGCATTTT. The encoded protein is CASSFRTANQPQHF. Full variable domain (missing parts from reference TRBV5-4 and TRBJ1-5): ETGVTQSPTHLIKTRGQQVTLRCSSQSGHNTVSWYQQALGQGPQFIFQYYREEENGRGNFPPRFSGLQFPNYSSELNVNALELDDSALYLCASSFRTANQPQHFGDGTRLSIL.

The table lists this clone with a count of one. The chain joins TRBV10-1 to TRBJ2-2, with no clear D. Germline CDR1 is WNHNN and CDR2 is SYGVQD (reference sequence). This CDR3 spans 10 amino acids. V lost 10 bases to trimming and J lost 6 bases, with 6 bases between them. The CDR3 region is CATPAGELFF. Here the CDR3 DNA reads TGCGCCACCCCCGCCGGGGAGCTGTTTTTT.

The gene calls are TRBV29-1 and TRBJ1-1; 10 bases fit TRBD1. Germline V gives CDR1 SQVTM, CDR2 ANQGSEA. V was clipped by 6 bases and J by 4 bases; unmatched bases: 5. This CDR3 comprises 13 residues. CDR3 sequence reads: CSVSRDRGTEAFF. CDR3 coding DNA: TGCAGCGTCTCCAGGGACAGGGGCACTGAAGCTTTCTTT.

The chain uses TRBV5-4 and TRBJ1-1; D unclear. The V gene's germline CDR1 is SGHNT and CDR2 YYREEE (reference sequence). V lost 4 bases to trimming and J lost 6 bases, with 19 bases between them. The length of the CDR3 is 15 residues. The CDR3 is CASSATRDAIAEAFF. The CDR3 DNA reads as TGTGCCAGCAGCGCAACCCGGGATGCTATAGCTGAAGCTTTCTTT.

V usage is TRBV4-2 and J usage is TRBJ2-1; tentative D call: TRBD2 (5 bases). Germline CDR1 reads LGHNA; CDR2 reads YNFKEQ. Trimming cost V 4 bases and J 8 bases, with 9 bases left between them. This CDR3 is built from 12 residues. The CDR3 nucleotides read TGTGCCAGCAGCCCCACTAGAGATGAGCAGTTCTTC. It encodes CASSPTRDEQFF.

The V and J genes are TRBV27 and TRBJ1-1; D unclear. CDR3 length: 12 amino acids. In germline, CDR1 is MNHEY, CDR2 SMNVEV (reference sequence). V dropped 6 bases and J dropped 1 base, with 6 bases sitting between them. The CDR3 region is CASREWNTEAFF. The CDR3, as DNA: TGTGCCAGCAGGGAGTGGAACACTGAAGCTTTCTTT.

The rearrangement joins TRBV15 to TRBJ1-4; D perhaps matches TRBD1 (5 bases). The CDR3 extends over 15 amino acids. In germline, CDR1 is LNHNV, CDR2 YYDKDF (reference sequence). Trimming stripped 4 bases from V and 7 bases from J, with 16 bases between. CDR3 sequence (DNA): TGTGCCACCAGCAATGGGAGGGGAGTAGGTGAAAAACTGTTTTTT. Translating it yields CATSNGRGVGEKLFF.

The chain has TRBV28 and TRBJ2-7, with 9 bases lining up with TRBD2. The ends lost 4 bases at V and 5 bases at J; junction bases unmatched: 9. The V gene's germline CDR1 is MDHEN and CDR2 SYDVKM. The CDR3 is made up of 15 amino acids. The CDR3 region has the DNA TGTGCCAGCAGTTCCTTAGCGGGAGTAGAAGACGAGCAGTACTTC. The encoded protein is CASSSLAGVEDEQYF.

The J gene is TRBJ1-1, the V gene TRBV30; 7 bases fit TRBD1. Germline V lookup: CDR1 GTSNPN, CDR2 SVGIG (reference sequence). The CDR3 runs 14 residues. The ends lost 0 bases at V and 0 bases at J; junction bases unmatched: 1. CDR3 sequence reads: CAWSVGTVNTEAFF. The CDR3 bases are TGTGCCTGGAGTGTCGGGACAGTGAACACTGAAGCTTTCTTT.

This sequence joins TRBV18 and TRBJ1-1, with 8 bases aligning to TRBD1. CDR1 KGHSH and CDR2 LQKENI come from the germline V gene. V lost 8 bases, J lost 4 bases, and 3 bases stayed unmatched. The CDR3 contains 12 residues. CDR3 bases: TGTGCCAGCCTCGGACAGGGCACTGAAGCTTTCTTT. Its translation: CASLGQGTEAFF.

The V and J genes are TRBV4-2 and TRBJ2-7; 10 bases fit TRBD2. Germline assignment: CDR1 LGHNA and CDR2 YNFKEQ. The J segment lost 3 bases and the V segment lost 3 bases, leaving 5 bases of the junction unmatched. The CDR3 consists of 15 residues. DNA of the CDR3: TGTGCCAGCAGCCACTCAGCGGGAGGGAGCTACGAGCAGTACTTC. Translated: CASSHSAGGSYEQYF.

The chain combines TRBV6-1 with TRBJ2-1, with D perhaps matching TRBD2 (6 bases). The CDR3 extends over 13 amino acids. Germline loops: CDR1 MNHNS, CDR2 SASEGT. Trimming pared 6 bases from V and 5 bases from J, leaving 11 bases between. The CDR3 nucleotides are TGTGCCAGCAGGGAAATAGCGGACAATGAGCAGTTCTTC. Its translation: CASREIADNEQFF.